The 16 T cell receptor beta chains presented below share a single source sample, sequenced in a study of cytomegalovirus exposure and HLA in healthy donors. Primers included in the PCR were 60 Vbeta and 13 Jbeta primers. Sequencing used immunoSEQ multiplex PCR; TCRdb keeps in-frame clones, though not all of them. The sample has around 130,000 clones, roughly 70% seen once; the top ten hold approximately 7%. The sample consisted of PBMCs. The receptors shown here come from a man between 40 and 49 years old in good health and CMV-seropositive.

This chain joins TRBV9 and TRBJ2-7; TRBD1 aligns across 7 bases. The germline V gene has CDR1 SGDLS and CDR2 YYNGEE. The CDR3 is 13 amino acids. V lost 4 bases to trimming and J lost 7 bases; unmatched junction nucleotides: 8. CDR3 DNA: TGTGCCAGCAGCCCTGGGACAGACGGGGAGCAGTACTTC. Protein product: CASSPGTDGEQYF.

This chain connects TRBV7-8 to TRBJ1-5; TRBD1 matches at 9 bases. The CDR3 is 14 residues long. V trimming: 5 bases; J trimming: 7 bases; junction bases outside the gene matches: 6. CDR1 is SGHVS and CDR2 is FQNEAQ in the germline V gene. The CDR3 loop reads CASSPGTGKQPQHF. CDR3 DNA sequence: TGTGCCAGCAGCCCCGGGACAGGGAAACAGCCCCAGCATTTT.

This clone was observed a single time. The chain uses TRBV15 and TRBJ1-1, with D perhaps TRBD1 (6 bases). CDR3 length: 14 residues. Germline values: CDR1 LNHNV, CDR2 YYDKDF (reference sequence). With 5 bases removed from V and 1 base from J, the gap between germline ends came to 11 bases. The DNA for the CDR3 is TGTGCCACCAGCTTCAGGGGTGCGAACACTGAAGCTTTCTTT. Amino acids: CATSFRGANTEAFF. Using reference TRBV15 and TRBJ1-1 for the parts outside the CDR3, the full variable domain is DAMVIQNPRYQVTQFGKPVTLSCSQTLNHNVMYWYQQKSSQAPKLLFHYYDKDFNNEADTPDNFQSRRPNTSFCFLDIRSPGLGDTAMYLCATSFRGANTEAFFGQGTRLTVV.

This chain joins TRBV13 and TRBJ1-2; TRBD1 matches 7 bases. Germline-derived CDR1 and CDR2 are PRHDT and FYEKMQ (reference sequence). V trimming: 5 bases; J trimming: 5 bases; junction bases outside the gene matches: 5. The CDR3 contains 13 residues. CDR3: CASSPQGRYGYTF. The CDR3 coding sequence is TGTGCCAGCAGCCCACAGGGGCGGTATGGCTACACCTTC.

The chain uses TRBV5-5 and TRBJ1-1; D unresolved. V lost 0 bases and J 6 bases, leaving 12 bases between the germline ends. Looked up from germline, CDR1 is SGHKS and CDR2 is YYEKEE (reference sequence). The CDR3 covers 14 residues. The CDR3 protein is CASSLVTAAPEAFF. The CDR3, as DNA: TGTGCCAGCAGCTTGGTAACAGCCGCTCCTGAAGCTTTCTTT.

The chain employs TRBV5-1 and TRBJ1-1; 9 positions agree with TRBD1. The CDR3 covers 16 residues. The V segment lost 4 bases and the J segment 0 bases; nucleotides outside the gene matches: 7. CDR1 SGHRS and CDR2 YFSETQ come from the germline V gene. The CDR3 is CASSPEGTGLNTEAFF. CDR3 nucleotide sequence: TGCGCCAGCAGCCCGGAGGGGACAGGGTTGAACACTGAAGCTTTCTTT.

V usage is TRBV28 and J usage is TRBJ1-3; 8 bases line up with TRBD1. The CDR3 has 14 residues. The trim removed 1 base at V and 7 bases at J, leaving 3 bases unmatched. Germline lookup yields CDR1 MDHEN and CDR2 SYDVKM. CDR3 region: CASSLFGQGNTIYF. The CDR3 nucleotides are TGTGCCAGCAGTTTATTCGGACAGGGCAACACCATATATTTT.

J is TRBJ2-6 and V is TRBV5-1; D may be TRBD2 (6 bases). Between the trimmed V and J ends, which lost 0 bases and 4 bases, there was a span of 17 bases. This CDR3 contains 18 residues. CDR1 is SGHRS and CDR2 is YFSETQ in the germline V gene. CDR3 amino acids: CASSLVEGPTAGANVLTF. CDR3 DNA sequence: TGCGCCAGCAGCTTGGTGGAGGGGCCGACCGCGGGGGCCAACGTCCTGACTTTC. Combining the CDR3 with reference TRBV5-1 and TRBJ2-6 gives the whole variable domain KAGVTQTPRYLIKTRGQQVTLSCSPISGHRSVSWYQQTPGQGLQFLFEYFSETQRNKGNFPGRFSGRQFSNSRSEMNVSTLELGDSALYLCASSLVEGPTAGANVLTFGAGSRLTVL.

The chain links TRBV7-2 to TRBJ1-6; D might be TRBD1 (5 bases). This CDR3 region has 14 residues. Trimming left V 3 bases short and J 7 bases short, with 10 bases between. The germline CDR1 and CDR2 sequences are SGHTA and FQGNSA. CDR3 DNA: TGTGCCAGCAGCTTGCGGGGGTGGAATTCACCCCTCCACTTT. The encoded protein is CASSLRGWNSPLHF.

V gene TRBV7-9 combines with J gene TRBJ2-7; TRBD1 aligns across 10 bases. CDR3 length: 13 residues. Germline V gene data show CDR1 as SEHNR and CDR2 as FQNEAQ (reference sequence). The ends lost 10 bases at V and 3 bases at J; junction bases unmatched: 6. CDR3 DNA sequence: TGTGCCATACTGACAGGGGGCGGCTACGAGCAGTACTTC. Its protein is CAILTGGGYEQYF.

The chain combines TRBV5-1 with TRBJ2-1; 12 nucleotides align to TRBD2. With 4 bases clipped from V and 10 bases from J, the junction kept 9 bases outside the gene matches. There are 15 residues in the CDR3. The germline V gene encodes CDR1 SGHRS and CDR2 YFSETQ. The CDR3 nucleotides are TGCGCCAGCAGCCTCCCCTCCGGGACTAGCGGGGAGCAGTTCTTC. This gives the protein CASSLPSGTSGEQFF.

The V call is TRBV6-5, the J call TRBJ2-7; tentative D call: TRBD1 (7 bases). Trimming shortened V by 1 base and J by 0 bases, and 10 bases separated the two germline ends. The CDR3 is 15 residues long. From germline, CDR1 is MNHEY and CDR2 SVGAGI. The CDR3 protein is CASSYLQGGSYEQYF. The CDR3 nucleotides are TGTGCCAGCAGTTACTTGCAGGGGGGCTCCTACGAGCAGTACTTC.

CDR3 sequence reads: CASSHQEGVSGETQYF. CDR3 in DNA: TGTGCCAGCAGCCACCAAGAGGGGGTATCTGGTGAGACCCAGTACTTC. V usage is TRBV4-2 and J usage is TRBJ2-5; the D gene is possibly TRBD1 (6 bases). The CDR3 is 16 residues long. CDR1 and CDR2 from the germline V gene are LGHNA and YNFKEQ. The ends were cut back, 3 bases at V and 5 bases at J, with 19 bases in the middle.

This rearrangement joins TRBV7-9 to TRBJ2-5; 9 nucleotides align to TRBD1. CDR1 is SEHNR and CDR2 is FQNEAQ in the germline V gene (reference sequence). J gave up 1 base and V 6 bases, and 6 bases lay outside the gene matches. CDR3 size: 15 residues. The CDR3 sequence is CASRTGTGSQETQYF. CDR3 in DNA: TGTGCCAGCAGAACCGGGACAGGGAGCCAAGAGACCCAGTACTTC.

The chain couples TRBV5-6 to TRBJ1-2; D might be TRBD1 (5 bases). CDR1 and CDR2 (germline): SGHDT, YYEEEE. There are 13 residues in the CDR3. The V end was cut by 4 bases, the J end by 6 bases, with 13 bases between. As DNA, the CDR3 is TGTGCCAGCAGCCCGGGAGGGGTGGATGGCTACACCTTC. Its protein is CASSPGGVDGYTF.

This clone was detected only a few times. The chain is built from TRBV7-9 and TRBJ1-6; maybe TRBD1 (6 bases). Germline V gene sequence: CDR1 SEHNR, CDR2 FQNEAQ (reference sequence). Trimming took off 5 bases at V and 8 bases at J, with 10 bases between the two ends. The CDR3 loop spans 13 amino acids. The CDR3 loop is CASSQDSYSPLHF. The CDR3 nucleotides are TGTGCCAGCAGCCAGGACAGTTATTCACCCCTCCACTTT. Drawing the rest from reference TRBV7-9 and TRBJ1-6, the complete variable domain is DTGVSQNPRHKITKRGQNVTFRCDPISEHNRLYWYRQTLGQGPEFLTYFQNEAQLEKSRLLSDRFSAERPKGSFSTLEIQRTEQGDSAMYLCASSQDSYSPLHFGNGTRLTVT.